The 27 T cell receptor beta chains given below trace back to one sample, sequenced in a study of T cell responses to AZD1222 COVID-19 vaccine. Profiling relied on immunoSEQ multiplex PCR, and the TCRdb table lists in-frame clones only, not all of them. This sample has roughly 90,000 clones, with around 90% found just once. Sequencing was performed on peripheral blood, taken 28 days after the second AZD1222 dose. These receptors all come from an adult who received the AZD1222 COVID-19 vaccine.

The gene calls are TRBV12-3 or TRBV12-4 and TRBJ2-2; D unclear. This CDR3 contains 12 residues. Between the trimmed V and J ends, which lost 5 bases and 5 bases, there was a span of 6 bases. The CDR3 DNA reads TGTGCCAGCAGTGGATCTACCGGGGAGCTGTTTTTT. Translating it yields CASSGSTGELFF.

The chain is built from TRBV7-9 and TRBJ1-4, with D perhaps TRBD1 (5 bases). With 4 bases removed from V and 3 bases from J, the gap between germline ends came to 12 bases. The V gene's germline CDR1 is SEHNR and CDR2 FQNEAQ (reference sequence). This CDR3 is built from 15 residues. CDR3 nucleotides: TGTGCCAGCAGCTCCCCAGGGCTCTCTAATGAAAAACTGTTTTTT. It yields the protein CASSSPGLSNEKLFF. The whole variable domain, filled in from reference TRBV7-9 and TRBJ1-4, reads DTGVSQNPRHKITKRGQNVTFRCDPISEHNRLYWYRQTLGQGPEFLTYFQNEAQLEKSRLLSDRFSAERPKGSFSTLEIQRTEQGDSAMYLCASSSPGLSNEKLFFGSGTQLSVL.

The genes are TRBV6-5 and TRBJ2-6; no definite D call. V shed 2 bases and J shed 0 bases, with 5 bases lying between them. The CDR3 is made up of 15 amino acids. Germline assignment: CDR1 MNHEY and CDR2 SVGAGI. In nucleotides, the CDR3 is TGTGCCAGCAGTTACCAGAGCTCTGGGGCCAACGTCCTGACTTTC. Amino acids: CASSYQSSGANVLTF.

This chain joins TRBV5-4 and TRBJ2-7; 8 nucleotides line up with TRBD1. The ends lost 2 bases at V and 3 bases at J; junction bases unmatched: 1. CDR1 is SGHNT and CDR2 is YYREEE in the germline V gene (reference sequence). This CDR3 has 13 amino acids. CDR3 sequence: CASSFTGGYEQYV. The CDR3 DNA follows: TGTGCCAGCAGCTTCACAGGGGGCTACGAGCAGTACGTC.

The chain links TRBV2 to TRBJ2-3; D possibly corresponds to TRBD1 (5 bases). This CDR3 has 14 amino acids. V lost 3 bases to trimming and J lost 6 bases, with 13 bases between them. Germline loops: CDR1 SNHLY, CDR2 FYNNEI. The CDR3 region has the DNA TGTGCCAGCAGTGATTTGCCACAGGTGGATACGCAGTATTTT. It yields the protein CASSDLPQVDTQYF.

The gene calls are TRBV5-8 and TRBJ2-3, with D perhaps TRBD1 (5 bases). Trimming removed 2 bases at V and 4 bases at J, with 11 bases between. The CDR3 length is 14 residues. The germline V gene has CDR1 SGHTS and CDR2 YDEGEE. CDR3 loop: CASSFWQGPDTQYF. As DNA, the CDR3 is TGTGCCAGCAGCTTCTGGCAGGGTCCAGATACGCAGTATTTT.

V and J are TRBV7-9 and TRBJ1-1, with 7 bases that match TRBD1. The germline V gene has CDR1 SEHNR and CDR2 FQNEAQ (reference sequence). The CDR3 is 13 residues long. With V trimmed by 4 bases and J by 4 bases, 3 bases remained unmatched. The DNA for the CDR3 is TGTGCCAGCAGCTGGGACAGAGGCACTGAAGCTTTCTTT. Amino acids: CASSWDRGTEAFF.

This clone was counted once. V and J are TRBV24-1 and TRBJ2-4, with TRBD2 matching 8 bases. J was trimmed by 15 bases and V by 12 bases; bases with no gene match: 6. Germline V gene sequence: CDR1 KGHDR, CDR2 SFDVKD. The CDR3 extends over 9 amino acids. CDR3 DNA sequence: TGTGCCGCCCGGGGGGGGTTGTACTTC. Amino acids: CAARGGLYF.

This chain links TRBV28 with TRBJ1-2; 8 bases are a match to TRBD1. From germline, CDR1 is MDHEN and CDR2 SYDVKM. The CDR3 extends over 18 amino acids. The V segment lost 4 bases and the J segment 1 base; nucleotides outside the gene matches: 14. The CDR3 loop is CASSSLEGTGDRNYGYTF. The CDR3 DNA is TGTGCCAGCAGTTCCTTAGAGGGGACAGGCGATCGTAACTATGGCTACACCTTC.

This chain connects TRBV6-1 to TRBJ2-7; D may be TRBD1 (5 bases). Trimming pared 3 bases from V and 0 bases from J, leaving 9 bases between. The germline V gene has CDR1 MNHNS and CDR2 SASEGT. The CDR3 consists of 14 residues. CDR3 loop: CASSETVRSYEQYF. DNA for the CDR3: TGTGCCAGCAGTGAGACAGTCCGCTCCTACGAGCAGTACTTC.

This chain connects TRBV9 to TRBJ1-1; D gene unclear. There are 17 residues in the CDR3. V dropped 0 bases and J dropped 8 bases, with 23 bases sitting between them. The germline gives CDR1 SGDLS, CDR2 YYNGEE. The CDR3 region is CASSVGSGRANNLEAFF. The DNA of the CDR3 is TGTGCCAGCAGCGTAGGAAGCGGACGGGCTAATAACCTAGAAGCTTTCTTT.

This sequence joins TRBV5-1 and TRBJ2-2, with 8 bases matching TRBD1. V lost 4 bases and J lost 4; bases outside the gene matches: 3. CDR3 length: 14 residues. Germline V CDR1 and CDR2: SGHRS, YFSETQ. Here the CDR3 reads CASSGTGFTGELFF. The CDR3 DNA follows: TGCGCCAGCAGCGGGACAGGTTTCACCGGGGAGCTGTTTTTT.

The sample holds one count of this clone. The rearrangement joins TRBV3-1 (or the pseudogene TRBV3-2) to TRBJ2-2; TRBD1 agrees at 10 bases. Per germline, CDR1 LGHDT and CDR2 YNNKEL (reference sequence). The CDR3 length is 14 residues. V shed 6 bases and J 5 bases; nucleotides not matched to a gene: 3. This CDR3 is CASRRTGGTGELFF. The CDR3 coding sequence is TGTGCCAGCAGACGGACAGGGGGAACCGGGGAGCTGTTTTTT.

The rearrangement links TRBV7-3 to TRBJ2-5; 9 bases match TRBD1. CDR1 and CDR2 (germline): SGHTA, FQGTGA. The CDR3 length is 15 residues. The ends lost 5 bases at V and 5 bases at J; junction bases unmatched: 9. DNA for the CDR3: TGTGCCAGCAGCACTTGGGACAGGGAGGGCGAGACCCAGTACTTC. It is translated as CASSTWDREGETQYF. The full variable domain, completed using reference TRBV7-3 and TRBJ2-5, is GAGVSQTPSNKVTEKGKYVELRCDPISGHTALYWYRQSLGQGPEFLIYFQGTGAADDSGLPNDRFFAVRPEGSVSTLKIQRTERGDSAVYLCASSTWDREGETQYFGPGTRLLVL.

The rearrangement links TRBV9 to TRBJ1-1, with D tentatively TRBD1 (6 bases). V lost 0 bases to trimming and J lost 5 bases, with 14 bases between them. Germline V gene sequence: CDR1 SGDLS, CDR2 YYNGEE. This CDR3 comprises 15 residues. The CDR3: CASSVVGSGVTEAFF. In DNA, the CDR3 is TGTGCCAGCAGCGTAGTCGGTTCAGGGGTTACTGAAGCTTTCTTT.

This chain connects TRBV28 to TRBJ2-7; tentative D call: TRBD1 (9 bases). The germline CDR1 and CDR2 sequences are MDHEN and SYDVKM. The CDR3 loop spans 15 amino acids. The ends were cut back, 7 bases at V and 4 bases at J, with 20 bases in the middle. In nucleotides, the CDR3 is TGTGCCAGCACCGGGGGGGGACAGGGCTTATACGAGCAGTACTTC. It is translated as CASTGGGQGLYEQYF.

This clone was seen only once. This chain links TRBV4-2 with TRBJ2-7; weak D call: TRBD2 (5 bases). The V end was cut by 1 base, the J end by 11 bases, with 15 bases between. The CDR3 sequence is 13 residues long. Germline V gives CDR1 LGHNA, CDR2 YNFKEQ. The CDR3 region is CASSQGEQETKYF. The CDR3 region has the DNA TGTGCCAGCAGCCAAGGGGAGCAGGAAACGAAGTACTTC.

This chain links TRBV5-6 with TRBJ1-5, with D possibly TRBD1 on 5 matching bases. CDR3 length equals 16 residues. V was cut by 0 bases and J by 1 base, with 11 bases left in between. In germline, CDR1 is SGHDT, CDR2 YYEEEE. CDR3 bases: TGTGCCAGCAGCTTGGAGGGGCCGGGGAGCAATCAGCCCCAGCATTTT. Translation: CASSLEGPGSNQPQHF.

This chain joins TRBV10-3 and TRBJ1-2, with D possibly TRBD1 on 5 matching bases. V was trimmed by 4 bases and J by 0 bases, leaving 9 bases between them. CDR3 size: 14 residues. Germline CDR1 and CDR2: ENHRY and SYGVKD. CDR3 nucleotide sequence: TGTGCCATCAGTGGGGGGATAGCTAACTATGGCTACACCTTC. Translated, it gives CAISGGIANYGYTF.

This clone occurred a few times. The chain joins TRBV7-9 to TRBJ1-1, with D unresolved. CDR1 and CDR2 (germline): SEHNR, FQNEAQ (reference sequence). V lost 2 bases and J lost 7, with 29 bases in between. There are 19 residues in the CDR3. In DNA form, the CDR3 reads TGTGCCAGCAGCTTATTTACCTACTCTAGTACCCGTTCTGGCCATGAAGCTTTCTTT. This encodes CASSLFTYSSTRSGHEAFF.

This chain connects TRBV7-2 to TRBJ2-7; no clear D gene. Trimming removed 1 base at V and 2 bases at J, with 9 bases between. Germline V gene data show CDR1 as SGHTA and CDR2 as FQGNSA. The CDR3 has 14 amino acids. The chain's CDR3 is CASSLVADAYEQYF. DNA of the CDR3: TGTGCCAGCAGCTTAGTAGCCGACGCCTACGAGCAGTACTTC.

V is TRBV5-4 and J is TRBJ2-7; no reliable D call. There are 14 residues in the CDR3. V lost 3 bases, J lost 4 bases, and 14 bases lay in between. Germline lookup yields CDR1 SGHNT and CDR2 YYREEE (reference sequence). The CDR3 nucleotides read TGTGCCAGCAGCTCCGTTGGCGGTGGATACGAGCAGTACTTC. Translating gives CASSSVGGGYEQYF.

The chain is built from TRBV27 and TRBJ1-6; 11 nucleotides agree with TRBD1. The CDR3 length is 22 residues. The V gene end was trimmed by 5 bases and the J gene end by 0 bases; junction bases not matched to a gene: 18. Germline values: CDR1 MNHEY, CDR2 SMNVEV (reference sequence). CDR3 sequence (DNA): TGTGCCAGCAGTACCCGGGACAGGGGGACTCGGGCCCTAAGCTCCTATAATTCACCCCTCCACTTT. Protein: CASSTRDRGTRALSSYNSPLHF.

This chain links TRBV11-2 with TRBJ1-2, with 8 positions matching TRBD1. This CDR3 region has 15 residues. V was clipped by 7 bases and J by 7 bases; unmatched bases: 14. Looked up from germline, CDR1 is SGHAT and CDR2 is FQNNGV. In DNA form, the CDR3 reads TGTGCCAGCAACCGACAGGGGAGCGCTTTTCCTGGCTACACCTTC. The encoded protein is CASNRQGSAFPGYTF.

V and J are TRBV30 and TRBJ1-5, with 7 nucleotides matching TRBD1. J was trimmed by 0 bases and V by 0 bases; bases with no gene match: 8. CDR1 and CDR2 (germline): GTSNPN, SVGIG (reference sequence). The CDR3 runs to 17 residues. Here the CDR3 reads CAWSVWTGRGSNQPQHF. As DNA, the CDR3 is TGTGCCTGGAGTGTTTGGACAGGCAGGGGTAGCAATCAGCCCCAGCATTTT.

The chain joins TRBV9 to TRBJ1-1; no reliable D call. The CDR3 sequence is 15 residues long. The V and J ends lost 3 bases and 3 bases respectively, with 15 bases between them. Germline values: CDR1 SGDLS, CDR2 YYNGEE. CDR3 residues: CASSAFRELDTEAFF. The CDR3 DNA reads as TGTGCCAGCAGCGCCTTCCGGGAGCTCGACACTGAAGCTTTCTTT.

The J gene is TRBJ2-1, the V gene TRBV5-1; 16 bases line up with TRBD2. Germline V CDR1 and CDR2: SGHRS, YFSETQ. Trimming cost V 4 bases and J 6 bases; bases outside gene matches: 7. The CDR3 sequence is 17 residues long. Here the CDR3 DNA reads TGCGCCAGCAGCCCGGGACTAGCGGGGGGGCCCGGCAATGAGCAGTTCTTC. This translates into CASSPGLAGGPGNEQFF. Complete variable domain (other parts from reference TRBV5-1 and TRBJ2-1): KAGVTQTPRYLIKTRGQQVTLSCSPISGHRSVSWYQQTPGQGLQFLFEYFSETQRNKGNFPGRFSGRQFSNSRSEMNVSTLELGDSALYLCASSPGLAGGPGNEQFFGPGTRLTVL.